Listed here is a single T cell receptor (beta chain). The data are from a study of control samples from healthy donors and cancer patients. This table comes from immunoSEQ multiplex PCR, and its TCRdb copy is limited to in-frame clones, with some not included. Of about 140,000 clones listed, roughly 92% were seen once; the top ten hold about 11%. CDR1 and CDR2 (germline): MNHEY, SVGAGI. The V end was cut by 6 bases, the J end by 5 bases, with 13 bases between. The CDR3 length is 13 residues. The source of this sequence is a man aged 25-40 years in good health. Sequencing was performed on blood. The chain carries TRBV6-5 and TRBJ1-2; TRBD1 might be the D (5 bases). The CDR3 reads CASRISGGYGYTF. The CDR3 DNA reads TGTGCCAGCAGAATTTCCGGGGGGTATGGCTACACCTTC.